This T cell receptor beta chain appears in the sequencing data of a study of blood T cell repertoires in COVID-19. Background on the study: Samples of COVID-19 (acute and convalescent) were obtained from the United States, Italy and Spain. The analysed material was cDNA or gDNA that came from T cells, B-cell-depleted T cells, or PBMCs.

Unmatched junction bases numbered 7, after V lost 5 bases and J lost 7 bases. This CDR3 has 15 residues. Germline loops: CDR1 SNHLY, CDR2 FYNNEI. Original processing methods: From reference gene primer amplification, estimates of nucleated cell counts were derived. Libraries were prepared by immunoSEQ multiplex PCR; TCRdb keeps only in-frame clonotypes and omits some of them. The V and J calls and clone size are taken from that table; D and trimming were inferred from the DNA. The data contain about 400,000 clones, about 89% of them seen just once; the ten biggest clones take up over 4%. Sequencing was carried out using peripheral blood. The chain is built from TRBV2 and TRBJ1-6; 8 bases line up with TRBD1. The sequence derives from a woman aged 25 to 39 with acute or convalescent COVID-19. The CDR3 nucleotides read TGTGCCAGCAGTATCGAAACAGGGGGGAATTCACCCCTCCACTTT. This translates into CASSIETGGNSPLHF.